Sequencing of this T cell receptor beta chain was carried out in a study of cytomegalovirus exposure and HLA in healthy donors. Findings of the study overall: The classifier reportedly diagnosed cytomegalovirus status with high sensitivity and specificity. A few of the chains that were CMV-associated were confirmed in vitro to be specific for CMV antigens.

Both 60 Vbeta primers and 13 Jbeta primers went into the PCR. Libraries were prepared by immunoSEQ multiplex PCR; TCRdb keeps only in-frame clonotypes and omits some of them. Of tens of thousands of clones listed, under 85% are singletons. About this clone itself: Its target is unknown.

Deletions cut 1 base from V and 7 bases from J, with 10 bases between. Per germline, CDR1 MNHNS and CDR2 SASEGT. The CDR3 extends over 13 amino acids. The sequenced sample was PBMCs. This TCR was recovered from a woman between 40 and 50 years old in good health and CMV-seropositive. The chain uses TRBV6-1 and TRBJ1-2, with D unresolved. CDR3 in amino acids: CASSEERRSGYTF. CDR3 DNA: TGTGCCAGCAGTGAAGAGCGCCGGTCTGGCTACACCTTC.